The subject of this entry is one T cell receptor (beta chain). Its antigen is currently unknown. The PCR made use of 60 Vbeta and 13 Jbeta primers. Measured with immunoSEQ multiplex PCR; TCRdb has only the in-frame clones, and not every one. The table lists some 120,000 clones. This CDR3 is built from 13 residues. Germline V lookup: CDR1 GTSNPN, CDR2 SVGIG (reference sequence). With 0 bases removed from V and 5 bases from J, the gap between germline ends came to 10 bases. The source of the sample is a study of cytomegalovirus exposure and HLA in healthy donors. Points from the study as a whole: There were some public TCRs occurring in many donors, but most TCR sequences were rare.

This receptor was taken from a man between 40 and 49 years old in good health and CMV-seropositive. Sequencing input: PBMCs. The chain couples TRBV30 to TRBJ1-1; the D is unclear. The CDR3 sequence is CAWSVLSGTEAFF. The CDR3 DNA follows: TGTGCCTGGAGTGTACTATCCGGTACTGAAGCTTTCTTT. Together with reference TRBV30 and TRBJ1-1, the CDR3 gives the full variable domain: SQTIHQWPATLVQPVGSPLSLECTVEGTSNPNLYWYRQAAGRGLQLLFYSVGIGQISSEVPQNLSASRPQDRQFILSSKKLLLSDSGFYLCAWSVLSGTEAFFGQGTRLTVV.